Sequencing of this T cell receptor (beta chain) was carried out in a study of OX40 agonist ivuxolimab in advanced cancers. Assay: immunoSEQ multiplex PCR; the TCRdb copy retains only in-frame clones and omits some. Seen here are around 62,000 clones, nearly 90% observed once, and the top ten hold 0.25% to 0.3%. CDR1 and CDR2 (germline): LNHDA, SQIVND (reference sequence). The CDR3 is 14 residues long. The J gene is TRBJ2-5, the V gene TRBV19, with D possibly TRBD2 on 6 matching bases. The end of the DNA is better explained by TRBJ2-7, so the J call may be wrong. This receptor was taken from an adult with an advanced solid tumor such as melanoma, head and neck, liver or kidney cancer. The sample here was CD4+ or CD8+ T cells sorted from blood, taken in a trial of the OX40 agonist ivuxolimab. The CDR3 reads CASSRPGLGYEQYF. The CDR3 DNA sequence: TGTGCCAGTAGTCGACCGGGACTGGGCTACGAGCAGTACTTC.